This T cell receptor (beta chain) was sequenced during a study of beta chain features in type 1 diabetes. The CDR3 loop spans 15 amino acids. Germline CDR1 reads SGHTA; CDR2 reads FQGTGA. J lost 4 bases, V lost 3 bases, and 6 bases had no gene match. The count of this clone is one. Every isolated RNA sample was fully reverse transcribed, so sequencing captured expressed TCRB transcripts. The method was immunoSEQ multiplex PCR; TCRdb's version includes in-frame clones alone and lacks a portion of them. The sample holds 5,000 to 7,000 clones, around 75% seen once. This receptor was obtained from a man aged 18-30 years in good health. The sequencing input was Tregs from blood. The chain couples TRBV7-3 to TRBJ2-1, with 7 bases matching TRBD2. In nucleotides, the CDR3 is TGTGCCAGCAGCTTTACAGCGGGGAGGTACAATGAGCAGTTCTTC. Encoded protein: CASSFTAGRYNEQFF.